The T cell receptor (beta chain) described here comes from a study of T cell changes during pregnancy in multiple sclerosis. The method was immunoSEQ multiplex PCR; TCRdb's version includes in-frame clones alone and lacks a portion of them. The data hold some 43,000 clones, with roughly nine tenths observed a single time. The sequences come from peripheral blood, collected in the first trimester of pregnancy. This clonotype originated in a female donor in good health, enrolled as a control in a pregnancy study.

The CDR3 region has the DNA TGTGCCAGCAGCGCCGGGACAGGGCTCTCTGGGGCCAACGTCCTGACTTTC. The encoded protein is CASSAGTGLSGANVLTF. This chain uses TRBV9 with TRBJ2-6, with 9 bases matching TRBD1. The ends lost 3 bases at V and 0 bases at J; junction bases unmatched: 4. Germline V gene sequence: CDR1 SGDLS, CDR2 YYNGEE. The CDR3 sequence is 17 residues long.